This T cell receptor (beta chain) was documented in a study of cytomegalovirus exposure and HLA in healthy donors. Study results and limitations: Later analysis found that TCR beta chains associated with HLA were more clonally expanded than other, equally common chains.

V was shortened by 3 bases and J by 8 bases, with 14 bases between the two germline ends. The CDR3 length is 14 residues. CDR1 SGHDT and CDR2 YYEEEE come from the germline V gene. Comment on this clone: Its antigen is undetermined.

PCR employed 60 Vbeta and 13 Jbeta primers. The data were produced by immunoSEQ multiplex PCR, yet TCRdb's version contains in-frame clones alone and is incomplete. The data contain about 160,000 clones, roughly nine tenths of them singletons. V gene TRBV5-6 combines with J gene TRBJ1-4, with a tentative D call TRBD1 (6 bases). The sequenced sample consisted of PBMCs. The receptor's source is a woman aged 30 to 39 in good health and CMV-seronegative. CDR3: CASSSTGTREKLFF. In DNA form, the CDR3 reads TGTGCCAGCAGCTCGACAGGAACGAGAGAAAAACTGTTTTTT.